Each of the 27 T cell receptor beta chains below was sequenced from the same sample in a study of cytomegalovirus exposure and HLA in healthy donors. The study ran its PCR with 60 Vbeta and 13 Jbeta primers. Generated by immunoSEQ multiplex PCR, the TCRdb table keeps only in-frame clones and is missing some. The sample yields 90,000 to 100,000 clones, roughly three fifths seen once. Sequencing was carried out using PBMCs. Receptors originate from a man aged 25-45 years in good health and CMV-seronegative.

This clone was seen a handful of times. The same CDR3 can be traced to other DNA sequences in this sample. The chain combines TRBV5-4 with TRBJ1-6; 7 bases agree with TRBD1. The CDR3 runs 16 residues. Germline CDR1 is SGHNT and CDR2 is YYREEE (reference sequence). Trimming at V came to 3 bases and at J to 1 base, leaving 4 bases not matched to a gene. CDR3 nucleotide sequence: TGTGCCAGCAGCTGGGACAGCAAATCCTATAATTCACCCCTCCACTTT. Its translation is CASSWDSKSYNSPLHF.

The rearrangement links TRBV13 to TRBJ2-7; 7 nucleotides line up with TRBD1. Trimming cost V 4 bases and J 1 base; bases outside gene matches: 1. The CDR3 has 13 residues. The germline gives CDR1 PRHDT, CDR2 FYEKMQ (reference sequence). Written as DNA, the CDR3 is TGTGCCAGCAGCTCGGACAGGTCCTACGAGCAGTACTTC. Its protein product is CASSSDRSYEQYF.

The rearrangement joins TRBV11-3 to TRBJ2-3, with D uncertain. This CDR3 spans 14 amino acids. The germline V and J ends were trimmed by 0 bases and 5 bases, with 9 bases remaining between them. Per the germline V gene, CDR1 is SGHNT and CDR2 is YENEEA. CDR3: CASSLDRFGDTQYF. The CDR3 bases are TGTGCCAGCAGCTTAGACAGGTTTGGAGATACGCAGTATTTT. Complete variable domain (other parts from reference TRBV11-3 and TRBJ2-3): EAGVVQSPRYKIIEKKQPVAFWCNPISGHNTLYWYLQNLGQGPELLIRYENEEAVDDSQLPKDRFSAERLKGVDSTLKIQPAELGDSAVYLCASSLDRFGDTQYFGPGTRLTVL.

The rearrangement links TRBV6-4 to TRBJ1-2; 11 nucleotides match TRBD1. The germline CDR1 and CDR2 sequences are MRHNA and SNTAGT. The CDR3 spans 14 residues. V was clipped by 3 bases and J by 4 bases; unmatched bases: 1. The chain's CDR3 is CASSEGTGGYGYTF. The DNA for the CDR3 is TGTGCCAGCAGTGAAGGGACAGGGGGCTATGGCTACACCTTC.

The V gene is TRBV6-4, the J gene TRBJ2-5; 8 bases map to TRBD1. V shed 5 bases and J 4 bases; nucleotides not matched to a gene: 9. CDR1 is MRHNA, CDR2 SNTAGT, per germline. This CDR3 contains 15 residues. The CDR3 sequence is CASSPGNRGAETQYF. As DNA, the CDR3 is TGTGCCAGCAGTCCGGGAAACAGGGGGGCAGAGACCCAGTACTTC.

The chain uses TRBV29-1 and TRBJ1-3, with 9 bases lining up with TRBD1. CDR1 and CDR2 from the germline V gene are SQVTM and ANQGSEA. V lost 6 bases, J lost 1 base, and 4 bases stayed unmatched. The CDR3 extends over 14 amino acids. The CDR3: CSVWDRASGNTIYF. The CDR3 region has the DNA TGCAGCGTCTGGGACAGGGCGTCTGGAAACACCATATATTTT.

This sequence joins TRBV15 and TRBJ2-7; 8 positions match TRBD2. The CDR3 is 15 residues long. Germline loops: CDR1 LNHNV, CDR2 YYDKDF (reference sequence). The trim removed 2 bases at V and 2 bases at J, leaving 5 bases unmatched. CDR3 nucleotides: TGTGCCACCAGCAGATCTAGCGGGCCTACCTACGAGCAGTACTTC. Translated, it gives CATSRSSGPTYEQYF.

V is TRBV6-6 and J is TRBJ2-5; 7 bases are shared with TRBD1. The CDR3 is made up of 16 amino acids. V was clipped by 3 bases and J by 1 base; unmatched bases: 8. Germline lookup yields CDR1 MNHNY and CDR2 SVGAGI (reference sequence). CDR3 DNA: TGTGCCAGCAGTTATCCCGACAGGGAGTTCCAAGAGACCCAGTACTTC. Its translation is CASSYPDREFQETQYF.

The chain recombines TRBV6-1 with TRBJ2-5; D unclear. The J call may be wrong; the DNA end is better matched by TRBJ2-7. Germline lookup yields CDR1 MNHNS and CDR2 SASEGT. CDR3 length: 11 residues. CDR3 bases: TGTGCCAGCAGTGAACCCTACGAGCAGTACTTC. Amino acids: CASSEPYEQYF.

The chain couples TRBV4-2 to TRBJ1-6; 7 nucleotides match TRBD1. Losses at the gene ends were 0 bases for V and 5 bases for J; bases not matched to a gene: 1. Germline V CDR1 and CDR2: LGHNA, YNFKEQ. This CDR3 is built from 15 residues. The CDR3 region is CASSQEDRDNSPLHF. The CDR3 bases are TGTGCCAGCAGCCAAGAAGACAGGGATAATTCACCCCTCCACTTT.

This clone was detected only once. This chain joins TRBV18 and TRBJ1-4; no clear D. The V end was cut by 2 bases, the J end by 6 bases, with 10 bases between. Germline loops: CDR1 KGHSH, CDR2 LQKENI. The CDR3 is 14 amino acids. For the CDR3, the DNA is TGTGCCAGCTCACCAAACGAGGGATATGAAAAACTGTTTTTT. Protein sequence: CASSPNEGYEKLFF.

The chain recombines TRBV6-1 with TRBJ1-4; D not certain. CDR1 is MNHNS, CDR2 SASEGT, per germline. Trimming removed 4 bases from V and 5 bases from J, with 17 bases in between. The CDR3 totals 16 residues. This CDR3 reads CASSGIEGGSNEKLFF. The CDR3 coding sequence is TGTGCCAGCAGTGGAATCGAGGGCGGGAGCAATGAAAAACTGTTTTTT.

CDR3 coding DNA: TGTGCCAGCAAGGAGTTTCGTCTCCGACTATCCCACGGCGAGCAGTACTTC. This sequence encodes CASKEFRLRLSHGEQYF. The V gene is TRBV28, the J gene TRBJ2-7; tentative D call: TRBD2 (5 bases). Germline V gene data show CDR1 as MDHEN and CDR2 as SYDVKM. V was trimmed by 7 bases and J by 6 bases, leaving 28 bases between them. CDR3 length: 17 amino acids. Full variable domain (missing parts from reference TRBV28 and TRBJ2-7): DVKVTQSSRYLVKRTGEKVFLECVQDMDHENMFWYRQDPGLGLRLIYFSYDVKMKEKGDIPEGYSVSREKKERFSLILESASTNQTSMYLCASKEFRLRLSHGEQYFGPGTRLTVT.

The rearrangement uses TRBV28 and TRBJ2-1, with 13 bases lining up with TRBD2. Germline trimming cut 6 bases from V and 10 bases from J; bases unmatched to any gene: 9. The CDR3 has 15 amino acids. Germline-derived CDR1 and CDR2 are MDHEN and SYDVKM. As DNA, the CDR3 is TGTGCCAGCAGCCCCGGACTAGCGGGAGTACGGGAGCAGTTCTTC. Translating it yields CASSPGLAGVREQFF.

This chain links TRBV9 with TRBJ2-1; TRBD2 aligns across 9 bases. The germline gives CDR1 SGDLS, CDR2 YYNGEE. The CDR3 is 14 amino acids. With V trimmed by 4 bases and J by 9 bases, 8 bases remained unmatched. The CDR3 protein is CASSTLGLAGEQFF. The DNA for the CDR3 is TGTGCCAGCAGCACCCTGGGACTAGCTGGTGAGCAGTTCTTC. Looking up the rest from reference TRBV9 and TRBJ2-1 gives the full variable domain: DSGVTQTPKHLITATGQRVTLRCSPRSGDLSVYWYQQSLDQGLQFLIQYYNGEERAKGNILERFSAQQFPDLHSELNLSSLELGDSALYFCASSTLGLAGEQFFGPGTRLTVL.

In this sample, this clone turned up a few times. The V call is TRBV5-6, the J call TRBJ2-1; tentative D call: TRBD2 (6 bases). Germline lookup yields CDR1 SGHDT and CDR2 YYEEEE. V lost 3 bases to trimming and J lost 8 bases, with 21 bases between them. This CDR3 comprises 16 residues. CDR3 residues: CASSWGVGSAGDEQFF. DNA of the CDR3: TGTGCCAGCAGCTGGGGGGTCGGTAGCGCCGGCGATGAGCAGTTCTTC.

The sample holds a few counts of this clone. The chain combines TRBV5-1 with TRBJ2-5; 8 positions match TRBD2. Judging by the DNA end, TRBJ2-7 fits better; the J call may be wrong. CDR1 is SGHRS and CDR2 is YFSETQ in the germline V gene. CDR3 size: 14 residues. CDR3 protein: CASSLSRAGVEQYF. CDR3 nucleotide sequence: TGCGCCAGCAGCTTGTCCCGAGCGGGAGTCGAGCAGTACTTC.

The chain couples TRBV6-5 to TRBJ1-1, with 8 bases aligning to TRBD1. CDR1 is MNHEY and CDR2 is SVGAGI in the germline V gene. Losses at the gene ends were 1 base for V and 2 bases for J; bases not matched to a gene: 6. CDR3 length equals 16 residues. CDR3 in amino acids: CASSYLSRGLNTEAFF. CDR3 sequence (DNA): TGTGCCAGCAGTTACTTATCCAGGGGGCTTAACACTGAAGCTTTCTTT.

About this clone: Germline is not matched at one junction end, which may reflect a read error. This chain connects TRBV7-7 to TRBJ2-1, with 8 nucleotides matching TRBD1. This CDR3 spans 13 amino acids. The germline CDR1 and CDR2 sequences are SSHAT and FNYEAQ (reference sequence). Written as DNA, the CDR3 is TGTGCTAGCAGCCTGGGACAGGTCCATGAGCAGTTCTTC. Its protein product is CASSLGQVHEQFF.

The V call is TRBV6-5, the J call TRBJ2-3; 10 nucleotides match TRBD1. CDR3 size: 15 residues. Germline V gene data show CDR1 as MNHEY and CDR2 as SVGAGI. After removal of 7 bases from V and 4 bases from J, the junction contained 8 bases not matched to a gene. CDR3 DNA: TGTGCCAGCACCGTGACAGGGGGCGTTTCAGATACGCAGTATTTT. It translates to CASTVTGGVSDTQYF.

The rearrangement joins TRBV7-8 to TRBJ2-3, with 13 bases identical to TRBD2. Germline V CDR1 and CDR2: SGHVS, FQNEAQ. The CDR3 is made up of 15 amino acids. Trimming took 4 bases from V and 5 from J; bases not matched to a gene: 3. The CDR3 sequence: CASSWTSGSLDTQYF. The CDR3 region has the DNA TGTGCCAGCAGCTGGACTAGCGGGAGTCTAGATACGCAGTATTTT.

V and J are TRBV7-6 and TRBJ2-1, with 14 bases identical to TRBD2. The CDR3 spans 19 residues. Trimming took 1 base from V and 2 from J; bases not matched to a gene: 7. The V gene's germline CDR1 is SGHVS and CDR2 FNYEAQ. The CDR3 spells CASSLDGTSGRQTYNEQFF. CDR3 bases: TGTGCCAGCAGCTTAGATGGGACTAGCGGGAGACAAACCTACAATGAGCAGTTCTTC.

The rearrangement uses TRBV7-9 and TRBJ2-5; TRBD2 agrees at 11 bases. Germline V gene lookup returns CDR1 SEHNR and CDR2 FQNEAQ (reference sequence). J gave up 4 bases and V 4 bases, and 14 bases lay outside the gene matches. The CDR3 covers 18 residues. CDR3 protein: CASSSEGRLAGTPETQYF. In DNA form, the CDR3 reads TGTGCCAGCAGCTCCGAGGGAAGACTAGCGGGAACCCCAGAGACCCAGTACTTC.

This clone was observed a few times. The V and J genes are TRBV6-1 and TRBJ1-6; the match to TRBD1 covers 9 bases. Germline V gives CDR1 MNHNS, CDR2 SASEGT. V was pared by 3 bases and J by 9 bases, with 6 bases of the junction left unmatched. The length of the CDR3 is 15 residues. Here the CDR3 DNA reads TGTGCCAGCAGTGAGGGGGGACAGGGTGCTTCACCCCTCCACTTT. The encoded protein is CASSEGGQGASPLHF.

This clone was recorded once. The chain is built from TRBV7-9 and TRBJ1-1, with TRBD1 identical over 7 bases. The germline CDR1 and CDR2 sequences are SEHNR and FQNEAQ (reference sequence). The length of the CDR3 is 13 residues. V was pared by 3 bases and J by 5 bases, with 3 bases of the junction left unmatched. The CDR3 region is CASSFRDRTEAFF. CDR3 in DNA: TGTGCCAGCAGCTTCCGGGACAGAACTGAAGCTTTCTTT.

This clone showed up just a few times. V and J are TRBV28 and TRBJ2-2; 7 nucleotides align to TRBD2. In germline, CDR1 is MDHEN, CDR2 SYDVKM. The CDR3 is made up of 15 amino acids. The J segment lost 2 bases and the V segment lost 8 bases, leaving 8 bases of the junction unmatched. The CDR3 sequence is CASHLSGANTGELFF. As DNA, the CDR3 is TGTGCCAGCCACCTGAGCGGGGCAAACACCGGGGAGCTGTTTTTT.

The rearrangement uses TRBV27 and TRBJ1-5; no firm D call. Between the trimmed V and J ends, which lost 8 bases and 2 bases, there was a span of 16 bases. The CDR3 runs to 15 residues. The germline CDR1 and CDR2 sequences are MNHEY and SMNVEV (reference sequence). CDR3 in amino acids: CASGRVQVGNQPQHF. Here the CDR3 DNA reads TGTGCCAGCGGTCGAGTCCAGGTCGGCAATCAGCCCCAGCATTTT.